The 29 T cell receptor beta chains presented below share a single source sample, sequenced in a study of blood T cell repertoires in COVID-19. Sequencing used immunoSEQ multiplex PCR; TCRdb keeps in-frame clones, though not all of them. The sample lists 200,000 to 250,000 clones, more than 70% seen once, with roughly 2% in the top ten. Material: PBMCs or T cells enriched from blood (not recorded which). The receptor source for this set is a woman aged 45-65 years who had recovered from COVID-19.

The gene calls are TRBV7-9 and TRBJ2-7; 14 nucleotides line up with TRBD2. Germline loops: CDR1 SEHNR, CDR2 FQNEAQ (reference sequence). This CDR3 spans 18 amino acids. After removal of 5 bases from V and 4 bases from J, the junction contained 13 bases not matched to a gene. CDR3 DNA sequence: TGTGCCAGCAGCCCACTCCGAGGACTAGCGGGGGGAGGGTACGAGCAGTACTTC. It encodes CASSPLRGLAGGGYEQYF.

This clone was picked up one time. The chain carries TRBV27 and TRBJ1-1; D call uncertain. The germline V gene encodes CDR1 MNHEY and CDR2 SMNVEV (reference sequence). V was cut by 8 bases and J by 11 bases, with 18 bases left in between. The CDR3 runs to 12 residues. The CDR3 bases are TGTGCCAGCTCCGAGGAAAGGGAGTCGGCTTTCTTT. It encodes CASSEERESAFF.

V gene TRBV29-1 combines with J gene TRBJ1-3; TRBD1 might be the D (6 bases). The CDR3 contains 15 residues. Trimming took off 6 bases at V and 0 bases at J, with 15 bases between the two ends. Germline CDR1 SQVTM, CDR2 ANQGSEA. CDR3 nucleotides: TGCAGCGTCCTATGGGGGGGCCTCTCTGGAAACACCATATATTTT. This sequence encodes CSVLWGGLSGNTIYF.

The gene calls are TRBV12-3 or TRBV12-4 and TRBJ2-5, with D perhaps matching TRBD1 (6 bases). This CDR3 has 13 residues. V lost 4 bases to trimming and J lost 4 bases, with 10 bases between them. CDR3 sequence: CASSSLQGETQYF. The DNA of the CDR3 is TGTGCCAGCAGTTCGCTACAGGGAGAGACCCAGTACTTC.

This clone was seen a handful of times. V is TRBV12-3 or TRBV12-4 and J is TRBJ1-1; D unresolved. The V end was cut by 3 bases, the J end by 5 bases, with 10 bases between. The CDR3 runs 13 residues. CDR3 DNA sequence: TGTGCCAGCAGTTTGAATCCGAGGACTGAAGCTTTCTTT. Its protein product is CASSLNPRTEAFF.

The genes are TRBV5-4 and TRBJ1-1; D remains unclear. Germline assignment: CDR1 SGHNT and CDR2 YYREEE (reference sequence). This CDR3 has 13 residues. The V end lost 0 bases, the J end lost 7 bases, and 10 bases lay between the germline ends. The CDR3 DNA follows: TGTGCCAGCAGCTTGGGACATGCCCGTGAAGCTTTCTTT. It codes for CASSLGHAREAFF.

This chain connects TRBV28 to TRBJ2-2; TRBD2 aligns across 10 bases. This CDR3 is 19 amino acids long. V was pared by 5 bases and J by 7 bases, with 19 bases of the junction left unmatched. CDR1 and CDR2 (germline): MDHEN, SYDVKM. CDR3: CASSLSVGASGSRNGELFF. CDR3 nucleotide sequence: TGTGCCAGCAGTCTATCCGTCGGGGCTAGCGGGAGTCGGAACGGGGAGCTGTTTTTT. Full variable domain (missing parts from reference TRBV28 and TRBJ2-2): DVKVTQSSRYLVKRTGEKVFLECVQDMDHENMFWYRQDPGLGLRLIYFSYDVKMKEKGDIPEGYSVSREKKERFSLILESASTNQTSMYLCASSLSVGASGSRNGELFFGEGSRLTVL.

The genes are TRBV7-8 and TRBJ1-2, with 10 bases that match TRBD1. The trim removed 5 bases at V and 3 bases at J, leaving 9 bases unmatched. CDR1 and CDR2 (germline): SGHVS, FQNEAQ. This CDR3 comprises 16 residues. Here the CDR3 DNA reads TGTGCCAGCAGCCCACGGGACAGGGGCGACTACTATGGCTACACCTTC. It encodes CASSPRDRGDYYGYTF.

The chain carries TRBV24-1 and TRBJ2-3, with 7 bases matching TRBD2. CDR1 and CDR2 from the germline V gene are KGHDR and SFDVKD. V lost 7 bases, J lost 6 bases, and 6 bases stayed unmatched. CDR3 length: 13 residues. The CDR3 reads CATRGRAGDTQYF. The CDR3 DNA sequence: TGTGCCACCAGGGGCCGAGCGGGGGATACGCAGTATTTT.

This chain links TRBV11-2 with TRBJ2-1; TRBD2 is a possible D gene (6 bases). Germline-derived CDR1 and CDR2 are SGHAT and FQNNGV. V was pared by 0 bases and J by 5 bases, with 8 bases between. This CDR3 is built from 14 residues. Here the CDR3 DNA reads TGTGCCAGCAGCTTAGAAACTAGCCACAATGAGCAGTTCTTC. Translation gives CASSLETSHNEQFF.

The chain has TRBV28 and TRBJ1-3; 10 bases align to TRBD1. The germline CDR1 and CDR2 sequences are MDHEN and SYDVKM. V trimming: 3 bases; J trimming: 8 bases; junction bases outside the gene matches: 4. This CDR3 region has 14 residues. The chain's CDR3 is CASSFDRGLYTIYF. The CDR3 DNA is TGTGCCAGCAGTTTCGACAGGGGGCTCTACACCATATATTTT.

The CDR3 nucleotides are TGTGCCAGCAGCTTAGCGGTAGCACCGGGGGGTGAAGCTTTCTTT. It yields the protein CASSLAVAPGGEAFF. This chain joins TRBV7-2 and TRBJ1-1; perhaps TRBD1 as D (5 bases). The CDR3 spans 15 residues. V lost 0 bases, J lost 7 bases, and 15 bases lay in between. Germline assignment: CDR1 SGHTA and CDR2 FQGNSA.

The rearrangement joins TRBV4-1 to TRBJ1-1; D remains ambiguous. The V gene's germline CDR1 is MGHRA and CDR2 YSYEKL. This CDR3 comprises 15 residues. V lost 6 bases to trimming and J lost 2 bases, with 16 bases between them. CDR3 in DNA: TGCGCCAGCAGTACGGGTCTCACGGGTAACACTGAAGCTTTCTTT. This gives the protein CASSTGLTGNTEAFF.

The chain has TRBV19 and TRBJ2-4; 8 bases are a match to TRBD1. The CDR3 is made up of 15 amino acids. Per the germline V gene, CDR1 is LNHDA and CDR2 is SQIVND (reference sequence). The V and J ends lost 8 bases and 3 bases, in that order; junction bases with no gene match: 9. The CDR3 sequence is CASLETGTGKNIQYF. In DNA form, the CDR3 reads TGTGCCAGTCTCGAGACAGGGACAGGCAAAAACATTCAGTACTTC. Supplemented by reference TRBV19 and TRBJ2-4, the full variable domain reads DGGITQSPKYLFRKEGQNVTLSCEQNLNHDAMYWYRQDPGQGLRLIYYSQIVNDFQKGDIAEGYSVSREKKESFPLTVTSAQKNPTAFYLCASLETGTGKNIQYFGAGTRLSVL.

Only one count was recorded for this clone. The CDR3 protein is CSVGTGRAYGYTF. The CDR3 DNA reads TGCAGCGTTGGAACTGGCAGGGCCTATGGCTACACCTTC. The genes are TRBV29-1 and TRBJ1-2, with D perhaps matching TRBD1 (5 bases). This CDR3 has 13 residues. CDR1 SQVTM and CDR2 ANQGSEA come from the germline V gene. Trimming stripped 4 bases from V and 4 bases from J, with 13 bases between.

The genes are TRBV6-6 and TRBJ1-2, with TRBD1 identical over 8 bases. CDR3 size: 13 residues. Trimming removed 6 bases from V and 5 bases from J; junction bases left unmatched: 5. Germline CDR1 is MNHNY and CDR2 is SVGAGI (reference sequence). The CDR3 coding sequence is TGTGCCAGCAGAGAGGACAGGGTTTATGGCTACACCTTC. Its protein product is CASREDRVYGYTF.

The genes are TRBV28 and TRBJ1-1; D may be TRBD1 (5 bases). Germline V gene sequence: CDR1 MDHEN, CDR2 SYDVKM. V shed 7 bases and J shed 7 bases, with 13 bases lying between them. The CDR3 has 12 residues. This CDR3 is CASIVGGIEAFF. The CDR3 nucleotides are TGTGCCAGCATCGTGGGGGGTATTGAAGCTTTCTTT.

The CDR3 here is CASSEVGRGRTYEQYF. As DNA, the CDR3 is TGTGCCAGCAGTGAAGTGGGCAGGGGGCGAACCTACGAGCAGTACTTC. V gene TRBV6-1 combines with J gene TRBJ2-7; the match to TRBD1 covers 8 bases. V was clipped by 1 base and J by 2 bases; unmatched bases: 7. Germline-derived CDR1 and CDR2 are MNHNS and SASEGT. This CDR3 contains 16 residues.

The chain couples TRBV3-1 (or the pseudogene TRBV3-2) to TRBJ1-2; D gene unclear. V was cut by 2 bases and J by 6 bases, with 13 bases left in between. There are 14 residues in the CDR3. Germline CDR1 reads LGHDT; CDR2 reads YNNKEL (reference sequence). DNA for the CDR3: TGTGCCAGCAGCCAAATTCAACGAGGGAATGGCTACACCTTC. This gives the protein CASSQIQRGNGYTF.

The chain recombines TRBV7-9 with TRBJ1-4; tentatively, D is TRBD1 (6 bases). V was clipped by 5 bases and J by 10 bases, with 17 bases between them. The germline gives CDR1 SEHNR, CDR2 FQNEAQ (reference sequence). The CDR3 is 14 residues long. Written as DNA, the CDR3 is TGTGCCAGCAGCCTAAACAGGGAGATAGGAAAACTGTTTTTT. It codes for CASSLNREIGKLFF.

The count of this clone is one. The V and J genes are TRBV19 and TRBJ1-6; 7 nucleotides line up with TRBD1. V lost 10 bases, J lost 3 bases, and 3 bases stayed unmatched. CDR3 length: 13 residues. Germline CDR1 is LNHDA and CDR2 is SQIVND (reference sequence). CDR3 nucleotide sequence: TGTGCCACCCGGGACAGCTATAATTCACCCCTCCACTTT. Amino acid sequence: CATRDSYNSPLHF. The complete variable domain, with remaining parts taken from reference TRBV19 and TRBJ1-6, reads DGGITQSPKYLFRKEGQNVTLSCEQNLNHDAMYWYRQDPGQGLRLIYYSQIVNDFQKGDIAEGYSVSREKKESFPLTVTSAQKNPTAFYLCATRDSYNSPLHFGNGTRLTVT.

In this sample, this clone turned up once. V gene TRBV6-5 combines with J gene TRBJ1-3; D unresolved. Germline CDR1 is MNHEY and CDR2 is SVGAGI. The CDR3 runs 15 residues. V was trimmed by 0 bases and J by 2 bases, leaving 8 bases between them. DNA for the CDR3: TGTGCCAGCAGTTACTCGCGTACTGCTGGAAACACCATATATTTT. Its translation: CASSYSRTAGNTIYF.

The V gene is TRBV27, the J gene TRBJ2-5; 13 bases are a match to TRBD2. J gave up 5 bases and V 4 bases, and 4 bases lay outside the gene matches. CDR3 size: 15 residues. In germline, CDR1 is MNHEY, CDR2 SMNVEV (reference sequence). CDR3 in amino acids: CASSSGLAGDETQYF. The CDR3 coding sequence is TGTGCCAGCAGTTCTGGACTAGCGGGGGACGAGACCCAGTACTTC.

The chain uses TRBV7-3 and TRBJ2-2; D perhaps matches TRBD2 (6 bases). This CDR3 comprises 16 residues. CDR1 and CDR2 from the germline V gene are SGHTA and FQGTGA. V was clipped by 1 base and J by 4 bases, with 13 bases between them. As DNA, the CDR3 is TGTGCCAGCAGCTTAAGCGGGGCAGGGCTCACCGGGGAGCTGTTTTTT. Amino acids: CASSLSGAGLTGELFF. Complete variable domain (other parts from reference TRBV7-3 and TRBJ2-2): GAGVSQTPSNKVTEKGKYVELRCDPISGHTALYWYRQSLGQGPEFLIYFQGTGAADDSGLPNDRFFAVRPEGSVSTLKIQRTERGDSAVYLCASSLSGAGLTGELFFGEGSRLTVL.

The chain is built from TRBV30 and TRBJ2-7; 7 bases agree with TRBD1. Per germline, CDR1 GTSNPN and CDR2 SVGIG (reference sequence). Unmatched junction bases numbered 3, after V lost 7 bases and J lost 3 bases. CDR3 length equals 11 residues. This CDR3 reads CALNRGYEQYF. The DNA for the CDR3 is TGTGCCTTGAACAGGGGCTACGAGCAGTACTTC.

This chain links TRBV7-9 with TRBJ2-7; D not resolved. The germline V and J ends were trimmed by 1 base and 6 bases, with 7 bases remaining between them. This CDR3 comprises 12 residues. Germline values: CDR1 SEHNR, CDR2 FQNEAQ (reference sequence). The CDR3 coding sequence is TGTGCCAGCAGCTTAGGAGGCGGCGAGCAGTACTTC. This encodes CASSLGGGEQYF.

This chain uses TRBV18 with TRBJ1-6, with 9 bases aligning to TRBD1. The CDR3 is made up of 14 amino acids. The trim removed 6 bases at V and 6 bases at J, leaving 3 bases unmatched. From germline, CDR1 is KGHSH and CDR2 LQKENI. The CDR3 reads CASSGQGSNSPLHF. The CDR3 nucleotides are TGTGCCAGCTCGGGACAGGGAAGTAATTCACCCCTCCACTTT.

The CDR3 sequence: CASSPAGGGAASYSPLHF. CDR3 sequence (DNA): TGTGCCAGCAGCCCGGCTGGCGGGGGGGCCGCCTCCTATTCACCCCTCCACTTT. The rearrangement uses TRBV5-4 and TRBJ1-6; possibly TRBD1 for D (6 bases). The CDR3 totals 18 residues. The germline CDR1 and CDR2 sequences are SGHNT and YYREEE (reference sequence). Trimming stripped 4 bases from V and 8 bases from J, with 25 bases between.

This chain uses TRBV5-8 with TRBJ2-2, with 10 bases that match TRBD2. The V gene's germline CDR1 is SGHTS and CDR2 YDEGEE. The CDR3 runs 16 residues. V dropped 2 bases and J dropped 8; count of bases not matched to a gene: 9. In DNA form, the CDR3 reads TGTGCCAGCAGCTTTCGGACGGGACTAGCGTCAGGGGAGCTGTTTTTT. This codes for CASSFRTGLASGELFF.